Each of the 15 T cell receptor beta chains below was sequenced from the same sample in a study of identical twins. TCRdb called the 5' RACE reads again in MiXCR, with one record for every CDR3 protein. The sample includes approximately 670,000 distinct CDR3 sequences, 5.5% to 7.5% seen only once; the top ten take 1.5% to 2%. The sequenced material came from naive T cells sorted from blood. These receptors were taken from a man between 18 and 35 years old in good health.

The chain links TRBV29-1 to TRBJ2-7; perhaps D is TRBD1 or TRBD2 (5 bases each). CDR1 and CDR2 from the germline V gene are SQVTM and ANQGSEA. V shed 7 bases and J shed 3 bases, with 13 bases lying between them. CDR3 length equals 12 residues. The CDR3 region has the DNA TGCAGCGCCCTTGGGGGAAACTACGAGCAGTACGTC. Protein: CSALGGNYEQYV.

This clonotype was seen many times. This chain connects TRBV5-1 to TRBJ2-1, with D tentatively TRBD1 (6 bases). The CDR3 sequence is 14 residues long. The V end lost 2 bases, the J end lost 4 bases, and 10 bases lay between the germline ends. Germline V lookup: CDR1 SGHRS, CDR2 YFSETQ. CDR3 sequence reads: CASSFQDSYNEQFF. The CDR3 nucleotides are TGCGCCAGCAGCTTCCAGGACAGTTACAATGAGCAGTTCTTC.

CDR3 sequence: CASMGGRAGAGELFF. As DNA, the CDR3 is TGTGCCAGCATGGGAGGCAGGGCGGGAGCCGGGGAGCTGTTTTTT. This chain connects TRBV6-1 to TRBJ2-2; 7 bases map to TRBD2. The V and J ends lost 7 bases and 6 bases, in that order; junction bases with no gene match: 11. CDR3 length: 15 residues. Germline V lookup: CDR1 MNHNS, CDR2 SASEGT.

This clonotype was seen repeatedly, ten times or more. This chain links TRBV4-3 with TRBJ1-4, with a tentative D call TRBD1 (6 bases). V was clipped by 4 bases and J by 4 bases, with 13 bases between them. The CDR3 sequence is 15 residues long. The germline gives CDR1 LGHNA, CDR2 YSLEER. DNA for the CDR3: TGCGCCAGCAGCCCAGGGGACCGCGTTAATGAAAAACTGTTTTTT. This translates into CASSPGDRVNEKLFF.

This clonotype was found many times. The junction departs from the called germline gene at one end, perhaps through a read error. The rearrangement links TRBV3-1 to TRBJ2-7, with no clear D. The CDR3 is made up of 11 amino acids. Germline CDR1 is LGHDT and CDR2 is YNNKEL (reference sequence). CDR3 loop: CASSQGYEQYF. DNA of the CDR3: TGCGCCAGCAGCCAAGGGTACGAGCAGTACTTC.

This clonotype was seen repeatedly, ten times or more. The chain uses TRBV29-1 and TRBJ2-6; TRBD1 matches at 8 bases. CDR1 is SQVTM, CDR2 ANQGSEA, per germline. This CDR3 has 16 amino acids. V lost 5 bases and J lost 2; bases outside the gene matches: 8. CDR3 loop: CSVFGQGSAGANVLTF. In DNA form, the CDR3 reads TGCAGCGTTTTTGGACAGGGAAGTGCTGGGGCCAACGTCCTGACTTTC. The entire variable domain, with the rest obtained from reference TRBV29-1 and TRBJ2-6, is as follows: SAVISQKPSRDICQRGTSLTIQCQVDSQVTMMFWYRQQPGQSLTLIATANQGSEATYESGFVIDKFPISRPNLTFSTLTVSNMSPEDSSIYLCSVFGQGSAGANVLTFGAGSRLTVL.

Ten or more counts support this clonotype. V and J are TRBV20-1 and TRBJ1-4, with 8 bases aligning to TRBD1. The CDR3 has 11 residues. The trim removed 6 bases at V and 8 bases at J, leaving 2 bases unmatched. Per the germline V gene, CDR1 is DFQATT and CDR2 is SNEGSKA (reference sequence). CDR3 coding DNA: TGCAGTGCGGGGGACAGGGAAAAACTGTTTTTT. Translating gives CSAGDREKLFF.

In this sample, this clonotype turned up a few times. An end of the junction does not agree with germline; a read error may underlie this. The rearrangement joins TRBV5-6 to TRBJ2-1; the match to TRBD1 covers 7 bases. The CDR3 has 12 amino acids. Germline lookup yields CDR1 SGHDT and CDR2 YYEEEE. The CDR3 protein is CAPGRLGTVESF. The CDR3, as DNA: TGTGCCCCCGGTCGATTGGGGACAGTAGAATCCTTC.

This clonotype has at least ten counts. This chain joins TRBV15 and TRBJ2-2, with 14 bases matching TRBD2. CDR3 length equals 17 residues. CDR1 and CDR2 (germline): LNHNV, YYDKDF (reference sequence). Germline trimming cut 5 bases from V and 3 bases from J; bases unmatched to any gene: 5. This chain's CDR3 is CATSYLGLAGDTGELFF. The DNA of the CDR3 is TGTGCCACCAGCTACCTGGGACTAGCGGGAGACACCGGGGAGCTGTTTTTT.

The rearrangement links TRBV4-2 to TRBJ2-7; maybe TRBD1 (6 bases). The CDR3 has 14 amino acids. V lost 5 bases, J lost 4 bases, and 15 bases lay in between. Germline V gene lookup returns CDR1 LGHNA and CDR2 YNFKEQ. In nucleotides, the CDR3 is TGTGCCAGCAGCGAGAGGGCAGGGGCGTACGAGCAGTACTTC. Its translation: CASSERAGAYEQYF.

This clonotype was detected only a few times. CDR3 nucleotide sequence: TGTGCCAGCAGCCTCCGGACGGATTCCTACGAGCAGTACGTC. As protein: CASSLRTDSYEQYV. The chain uses TRBV11-2 and TRBJ2-7, with D unresolved. Germline V lookup: CDR1 SGHAT, CDR2 FQNNGV. The CDR3 contains 14 residues. V shed 5 bases and J shed 1 base, with 12 bases lying between them.

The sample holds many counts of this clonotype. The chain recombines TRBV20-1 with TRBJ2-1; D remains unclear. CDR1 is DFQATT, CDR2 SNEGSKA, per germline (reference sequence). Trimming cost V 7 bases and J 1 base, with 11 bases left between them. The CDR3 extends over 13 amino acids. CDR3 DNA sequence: TGCAGTGTATTGGACGGTTCCTACAATGAGCAGTTCTTC. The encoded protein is CSVLDGSYNEQFF.

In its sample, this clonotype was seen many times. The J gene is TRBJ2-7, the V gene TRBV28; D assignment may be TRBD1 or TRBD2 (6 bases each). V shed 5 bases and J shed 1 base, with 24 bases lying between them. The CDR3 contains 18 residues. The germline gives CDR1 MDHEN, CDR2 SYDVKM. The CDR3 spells CASSLGGVSSLRSYEQYV. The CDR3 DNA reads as TGTGCCAGCAGTCTGGGGGGCGTTAGCTCCCTGAGGTCCTACGAGCAGTACGTC.

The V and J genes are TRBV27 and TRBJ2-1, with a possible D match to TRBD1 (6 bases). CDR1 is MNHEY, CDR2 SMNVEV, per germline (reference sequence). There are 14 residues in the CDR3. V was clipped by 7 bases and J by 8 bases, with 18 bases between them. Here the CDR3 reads CASTVIGGTDEQFF. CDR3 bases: TGTGCCAGCACCGTAATAGGGGGTACCGATGAGCAGTTCTTC.

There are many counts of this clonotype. Here the CDR3 reads CASSLAGGHNEQFF. The CDR3 DNA follows: TGTGCCAGCAGTTTAGCGGGAGGACACAATGAGCAGTTCTTC. V usage is TRBV27 and J usage is TRBJ2-1; TRBD2 agrees at 8 bases. CDR1 and CDR2 (germline): MNHEY, SMNVEV (reference sequence). Trimming at V came to 2 bases and at J to 5 bases, leaving 2 bases not matched to a gene. CDR3 length: 14 amino acids.